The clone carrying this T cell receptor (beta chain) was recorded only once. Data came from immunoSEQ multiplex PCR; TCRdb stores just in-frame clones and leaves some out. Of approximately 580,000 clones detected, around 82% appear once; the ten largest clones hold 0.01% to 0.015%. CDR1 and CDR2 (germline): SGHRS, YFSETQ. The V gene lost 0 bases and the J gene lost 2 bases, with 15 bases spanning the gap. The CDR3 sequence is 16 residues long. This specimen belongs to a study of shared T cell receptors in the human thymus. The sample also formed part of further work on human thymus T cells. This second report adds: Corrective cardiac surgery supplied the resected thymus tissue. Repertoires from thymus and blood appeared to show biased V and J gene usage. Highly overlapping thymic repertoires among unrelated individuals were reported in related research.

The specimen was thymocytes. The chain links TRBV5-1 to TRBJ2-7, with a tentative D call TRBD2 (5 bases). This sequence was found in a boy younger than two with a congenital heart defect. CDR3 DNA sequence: TGCGCCAGCAGCTTGGGACCGGTAGCGAGCCCCTACGAGCAGTACTTC. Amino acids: CASSLGPVASPYEQYF.